The TCR beta chain under discussion was sequenced for a study of T-cell reconstitution after alpha-beta-depleted transplantation in children. Germline CDR1 and CDR2: SGHRS and YFSETQ. V lost 0 bases to trimming and J lost 3 bases, with 14 bases between them. CDR3 length: 16 amino acids. Construction of the TCRbeta library involved unique molecular identifiers. MiXCR was run by TCRdb on the PCR reads, yielding one entry per CDR3 protein. The table records approximately 350,000 distinct CDR3 sequences, 15% to 20% of them present only once. The starting material was PBMCs, mostly from graft donor cells, obtained 360 days after TCRalphabeta/CD19-depleted stem cell transplant. This sequence originates from a male patient between 2 and 15 years old who had a stem cell transplant for acute lymphoblastic leukemia, so the T cells may come from the graft donor. The J gene is TRBJ2-3, the V gene TRBV5-1, with D tentatively TRBD2 (6 bases). In nucleotides, the CDR3 is TGCGCCAGCAGCTTGGCGACGACTAGTAATACAGATACGCAGTATTTT. This codes for CASSLATTSNTDTQYF.